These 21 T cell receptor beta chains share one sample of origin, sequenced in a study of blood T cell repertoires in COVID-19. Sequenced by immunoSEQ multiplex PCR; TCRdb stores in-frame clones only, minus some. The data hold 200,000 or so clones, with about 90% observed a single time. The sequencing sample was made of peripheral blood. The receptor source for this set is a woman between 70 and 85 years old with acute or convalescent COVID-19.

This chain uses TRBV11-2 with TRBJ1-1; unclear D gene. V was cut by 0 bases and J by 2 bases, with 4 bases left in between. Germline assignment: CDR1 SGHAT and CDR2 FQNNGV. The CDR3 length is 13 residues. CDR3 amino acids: CASSLESNTEAFF. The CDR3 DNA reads TGTGCCAGCAGCTTAGAGTCAAACACTGAAGCTTTCTTT.

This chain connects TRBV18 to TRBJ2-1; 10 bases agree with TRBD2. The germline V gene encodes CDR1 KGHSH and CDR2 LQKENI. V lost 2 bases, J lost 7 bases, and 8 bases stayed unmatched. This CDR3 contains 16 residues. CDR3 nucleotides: TGTGCCAGCTCACCAAGGCCTAGCGGGAGTAATAATGAGCAGTTCTTC. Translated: CASSPRPSGSNNEQFF.

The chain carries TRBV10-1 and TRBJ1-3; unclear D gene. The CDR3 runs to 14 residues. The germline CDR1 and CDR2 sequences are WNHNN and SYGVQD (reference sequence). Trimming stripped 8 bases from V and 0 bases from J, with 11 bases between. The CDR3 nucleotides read TGCGCCAGCTTTGGCAGAAGCTCTGGAAACACCATATATTTT. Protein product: CASFGRSSGNTIYF.

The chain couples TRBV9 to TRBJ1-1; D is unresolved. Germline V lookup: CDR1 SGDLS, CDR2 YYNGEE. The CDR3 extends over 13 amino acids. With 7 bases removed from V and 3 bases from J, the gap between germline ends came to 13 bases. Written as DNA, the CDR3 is TGTGCCAGCCGCTCGGGGAGGGACACTGAAGCTTTCTTT. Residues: CASRSGRDTEAFF.

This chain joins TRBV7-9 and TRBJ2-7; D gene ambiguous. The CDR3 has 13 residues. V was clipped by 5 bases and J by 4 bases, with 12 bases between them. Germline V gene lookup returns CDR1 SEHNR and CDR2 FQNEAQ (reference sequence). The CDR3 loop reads CASSPNSIYEQYF. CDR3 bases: TGTGCCAGCAGCCCCAACTCGATTTACGAGCAGTACTTC.

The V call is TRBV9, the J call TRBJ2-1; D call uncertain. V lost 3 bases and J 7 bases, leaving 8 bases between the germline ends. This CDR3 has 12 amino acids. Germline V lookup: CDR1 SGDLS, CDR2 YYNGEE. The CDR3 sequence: CASSGLANEQFF. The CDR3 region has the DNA TGTGCCAGCAGCGGACTGGCGAATGAGCAGTTCTTC.

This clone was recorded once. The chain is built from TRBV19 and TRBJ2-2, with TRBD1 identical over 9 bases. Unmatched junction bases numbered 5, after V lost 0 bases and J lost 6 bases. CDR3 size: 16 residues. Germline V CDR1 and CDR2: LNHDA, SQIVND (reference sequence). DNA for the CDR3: TGTGCCAGTAGTATAGATGTCACAGGGGGCTCCGGGGAGCTGTTTTTT. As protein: CASSIDVTGGSGELFF.

The CDR3 coding sequence is TGCGCCAGCAGCTCAAGCCAGGGGCAGCCCCAGCATTTT. It is translated as CASSSSQGQPQHF. The chain has TRBV5-1 and TRBJ1-5; D perhaps matches TRBD1 (6 bases). The V and J ends lost 3 bases and 7 bases respectively, with 11 bases between them. Germline values: CDR1 SGHRS, CDR2 YFSETQ. This CDR3 contains 13 residues.

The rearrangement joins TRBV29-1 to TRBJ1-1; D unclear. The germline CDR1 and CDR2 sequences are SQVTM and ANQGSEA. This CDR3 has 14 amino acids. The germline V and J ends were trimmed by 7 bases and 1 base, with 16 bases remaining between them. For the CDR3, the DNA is TGCAGCGCCGCACTTTCTCGGGGGAACACTGAAGCTTTCTTT. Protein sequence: CSAALSRGNTEAFF.

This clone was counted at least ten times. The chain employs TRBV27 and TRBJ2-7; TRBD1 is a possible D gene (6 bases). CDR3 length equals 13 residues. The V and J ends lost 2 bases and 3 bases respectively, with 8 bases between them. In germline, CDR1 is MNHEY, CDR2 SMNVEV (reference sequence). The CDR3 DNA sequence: TGTGCCAGCAGTTTAAGAGGGGGCTACGAGCAGTACTTC. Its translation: CASSLRGGYEQYF.

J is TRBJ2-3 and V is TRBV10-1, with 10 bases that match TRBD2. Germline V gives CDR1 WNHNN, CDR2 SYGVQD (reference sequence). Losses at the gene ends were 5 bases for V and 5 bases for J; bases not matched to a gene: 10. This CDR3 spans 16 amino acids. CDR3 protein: CASSWAASGSQDTQYF. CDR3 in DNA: TGCGCCAGCAGTTGGGCGGCTAGCGGGAGTCAAGATACGCAGTATTTT.

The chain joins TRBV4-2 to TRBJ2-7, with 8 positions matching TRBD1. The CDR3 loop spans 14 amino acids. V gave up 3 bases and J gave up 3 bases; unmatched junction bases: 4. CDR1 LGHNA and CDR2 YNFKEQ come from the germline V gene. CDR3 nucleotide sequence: TGTGCCAGCAGCCAGGGGACAGGTATCTACGAGCAGTACTTC. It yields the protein CASSQGTGIYEQYF.

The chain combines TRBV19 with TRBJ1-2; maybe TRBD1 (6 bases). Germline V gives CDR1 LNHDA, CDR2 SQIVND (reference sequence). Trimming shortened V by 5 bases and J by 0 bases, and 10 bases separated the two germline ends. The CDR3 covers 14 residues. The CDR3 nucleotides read TGTGCCAGTAGTCCCGGACAGTCTAACTATGGCTACACCTTC. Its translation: CASSPGQSNYGYTF.

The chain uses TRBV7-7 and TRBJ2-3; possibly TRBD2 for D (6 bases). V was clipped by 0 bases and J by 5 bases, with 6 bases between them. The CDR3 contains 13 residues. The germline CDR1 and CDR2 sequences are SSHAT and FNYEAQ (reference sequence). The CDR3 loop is CASSLAGGDTQYF. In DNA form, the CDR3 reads TGTGCCAGCAGCTTAGCGGGGGGAGATACGCAGTATTTT.

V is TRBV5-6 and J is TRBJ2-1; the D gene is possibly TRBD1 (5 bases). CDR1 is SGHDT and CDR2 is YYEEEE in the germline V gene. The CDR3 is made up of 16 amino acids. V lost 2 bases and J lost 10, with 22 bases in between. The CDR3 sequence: CASSFESGLRSLEQFF. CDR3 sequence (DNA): TGTGCCAGCAGCTTCGAGTCAGGGTTGAGAAGTTTAGAGCAGTTCTTC.

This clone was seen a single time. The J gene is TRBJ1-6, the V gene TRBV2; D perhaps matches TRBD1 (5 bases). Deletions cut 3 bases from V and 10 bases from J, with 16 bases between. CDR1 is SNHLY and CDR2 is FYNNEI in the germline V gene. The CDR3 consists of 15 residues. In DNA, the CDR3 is TGTGCCAGCAGTGACCCGGGACCGGGGGACTCACCCCTCCACTTT. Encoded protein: CASSDPGPGDSPLHF.

CDR3 region: CASSLQASGGPGGQYF. Written as DNA, the CDR3 is TGTGCCAGCAGCTTACAGGCTAGCGGGGGGCCAGGGGGGCAGTATTTT. The chain uses TRBV7-6 and TRBJ2-3; the match to TRBD2 covers 11 bases. Germline-derived CDR1 and CDR2 are SGHVS and FNYEAQ. V gave up 2 bases and J gave up 11 bases; unmatched junction bases: 12. This CDR3 is built from 16 residues.

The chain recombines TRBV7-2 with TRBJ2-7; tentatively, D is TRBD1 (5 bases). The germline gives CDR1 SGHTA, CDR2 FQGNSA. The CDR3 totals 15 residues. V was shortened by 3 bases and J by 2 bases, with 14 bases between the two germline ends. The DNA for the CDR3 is TGTGCCAGCAGCTTTTCAGACAGACCTCCCTACGAGCAGTACTTC. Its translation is CASSFSDRPPYEQYF.

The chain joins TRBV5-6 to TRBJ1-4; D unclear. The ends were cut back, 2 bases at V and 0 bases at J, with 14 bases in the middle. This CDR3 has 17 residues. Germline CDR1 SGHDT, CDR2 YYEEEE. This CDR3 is CASSFLRDPSTNEKLFF. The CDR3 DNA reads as TGTGCCAGCAGCTTCTTGAGGGATCCCTCAACTAATGAAAAACTGTTTTTT. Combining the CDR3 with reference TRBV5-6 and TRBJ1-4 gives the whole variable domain DAGVTQSPTHLIKTRGQQVTLRCSPKSGHDTVSWYQQALGQGPQFIFQYYEEEERQRGNFPDRFSGHQFPNYSSELNVNALLLGDSALYLCASSFLRDPSTNEKLFFGSGTQLSVL.

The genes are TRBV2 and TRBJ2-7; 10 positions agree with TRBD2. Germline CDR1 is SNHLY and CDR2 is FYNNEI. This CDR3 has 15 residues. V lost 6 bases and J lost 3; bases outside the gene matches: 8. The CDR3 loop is CASRRLAGDIYEQYF. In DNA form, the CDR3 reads TGTGCCAGCAGGAGGCTAGCGGGGGACATCTACGAGCAGTACTTC. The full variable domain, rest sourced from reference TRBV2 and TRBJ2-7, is EPEVTQTPSHQVTQMGQEVILRCVPISNHLYFYWYRQILGQKVEFLVSFYNNEISEKSEIFDDQFSVERPDGSNFTLKIRSTKLEDSAMYFCASRRLAGDIYEQYFGPGTRLTVT.

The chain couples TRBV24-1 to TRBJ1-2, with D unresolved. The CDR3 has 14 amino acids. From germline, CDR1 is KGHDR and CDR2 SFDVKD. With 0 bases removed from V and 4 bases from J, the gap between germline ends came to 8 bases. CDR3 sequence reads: CATSDLNYGYGYTF. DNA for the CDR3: TGTGCCACCAGTGATTTGAACTACGGCTATGGCTACACCTTC.